This is a list of T cell receptor beta chains from one sample in a study of memory CD4+ T cells and cytomegalovirus serostatus. The table came from immunoSEQ multiplex PCR; TCRdb's copy has only in-frame clones and leaves some out. The sample has approximately 40,000 clones; around 80% are singletons. Sequenced sample: memory CD4+ T cells from blood. These receptors were taken from an adult in good health and CMV-seronegative. Each CDR3 is given with its conserved first and last residue. D genes are given only for firm matches. Size values are once, few and many counts, or a class for expanded clones, and some rows have none.

D gene: TRBD2
V gene: TRBV5-4
clone size: NA
J gene: TRBJ2-2
CDR3 protein: CASSLGRGGTGELFF
CDR3 DNA: TGTGCCAGCAGCTTGGGGCGGGGGGGCACCGGGGAGCTGTTTTTT

D gene: NA
V gene: TRBV2
clone size: NA
J gene: TRBJ2-4
CDR3 protein: CASSGDRAKNIQYF
CDR3 DNA: TGTGCCAGCAGTGGAGACAGAGCCAAAAACATTCAGTACTTC

D gene: NA
V gene: TRBV18
clone size: NA
J gene: TRBJ1-2
CDR3 protein: CASSPPGQTNYGYTF
CDR3 DNA: TGTGCCAGCTCACCACCGGGACAAACTAACTATGGCTACACCTTC

D gene: TRBD1
V gene: TRBV30
clone size: NA
J gene: TRBJ1-2
CDR3 protein: CAWVTGGAVPYGYTF
CDR3 DNA: TGTGCCTGGGTGACAGGGGGCGCGGTTCCCTATGGCTACACCTTC

D gene: NA
V gene: TRBV2
clone size: NA
J gene: TRBJ1-2
CDR3 protein: CASSAIRGYGYTF
CDR3 DNA: TGTGCCAGCAGTGCTATAAGGGGCTATGGCTACACCTTC

D gene: TRBD1
V gene: TRBV5-5
clone size: NA
J gene: TRBJ1-3
CDR3 protein: CASSSIDRGTGNTIYF
CDR3 DNA: TGTGCCAGCAGCTCGATAGACAGGGGTACTGGAAACACCATATATTTT

D gene: NA
V gene: TRBV27
clone size: once
J gene: TRBJ1-1
CDR3 protein: CASSGGFAEAFF
CDR3 DNA: TGTGCCAGCAGTGGAGGGTTTGCTGAAGCTTTCTTT

D gene: NA
V gene: TRBV28
clone size: NA
J gene: TRBJ2-7
CDR3 protein: CASSLPTPSYEQYF
CDR3 DNA: TGTGCCAGCAGTTTGCCTACCCCCTCCTACGAGCAGTACTTC

D gene: NA
V gene: TRBV18
clone size: NA
J gene: TRBJ2-5
CDR3 protein: CASSPSLTDLWETQYF
CDR3 DNA: TGTGCCAGCTCACCATCATTGACAGATCTGTGGGAGACCCAGTACTTC

D gene: NA
V gene: TRBV7-9
clone size: NA
J gene: TRBJ1-1
CDR3 protein: CASSLSLNTEAFF
CDR3 DNA: TGTGCCAGCAGCCTCAGCTTGAACACTGAAGCTTTCTTT

D gene: NA
V gene: TRBV6-4
clone size: NA
J gene: TRBJ2-6
CDR3 protein: CASSDWGTGANVLTF
CDR3 DNA: TGTGCCAGCAGTGACTGGGGTACTGGGGCCAACGTCCTGACTTTC

D gene: TRBD2
V gene: TRBV7-2
clone size: NA
J gene: TRBJ2-7
CDR3 protein: CASRSAWGGRSYEQYF
CDR3 DNA: TGTGCCAGCAGGTCAGCCTGGGGAGGGCGTTCCTACGAGCAGTACTTC

D gene: NA
V gene: TRBV5-4
clone size: NA
J gene: TRBJ2-1
CDR3 protein: CASSWGRGQRGASYNEQFF
CDR3 DNA: TGTGCCAGCAGCTGGGGGCGGGGTCAGCGGGGAGCCTCCTACAATGAGCAGTTCTTC

D gene: TRBD2
V gene: TRBV5-1
clone size: NA
J gene: TRBJ2-1
CDR3 protein: CASSPNPVAGGRNEQFF
CDR3 DNA: TGCGCCAGCAGCCCAAACCCTGTAGCGGGGGGGCGCAATGAGCAGTTCTTC

D gene: NA
V gene: TRBV29-1
clone size: NA
J gene: TRBJ2-5
CDR3 protein: CSVSEGETQYF
CDR3 DNA: TGCAGCGTTTCGGAGGGTGAGACCCAGTACTTC

D gene: NA
V gene: TRBV5-4
clone size: once
J gene: TRBJ1-2
CDR3 protein: CASSTMTANYGYTF
CDR3 DNA: TGTGCCAGCAGCACAATGACGGCAAACTATGGCTACACCTTC

D gene: NA
V gene: TRBV7-8
clone size: NA
J gene: TRBJ2-3
CDR3 protein: CASRTVEATDTQYF
CDR3 DNA: TGTGCCAGCAGGACGGTGGAAGCCACAGATACGCAGTATTTT

D gene: NA
V gene: TRBV7-2
clone size: once
J gene: TRBJ2-3
CDR3 protein: CASSQPSGGGTQYF
CDR3 DNA: TGTGCCAGCAGCCAACCGAGCGGCGGAGGCACGCAGTATTTT

D gene: NA
V gene: TRBV7-9
clone size: NA
J gene: TRBJ2-7
CDR3 protein: CASTPGVGSYEQYF
CDR3 DNA: TGTGCCAGCACCCCGGGGGTGGGGTCCTACGAGCAGTACTTC

D gene: TRBD2
V gene: TRBV9
clone size: NA
J gene: TRBJ2-1
CDR3 protein: CASSVGAGDQFF
CDR3 DNA: TGTGCCAGCAGCGTAGGAGCGGGGGATCAGTTCTTC

D gene: NA
V gene: TRBV6-1
clone size: NA
J gene: TRBJ1-4
CDR3 protein: CASSWVDNEKLFF
CDR3 DNA: TGTGCCAGCAGTTGGGTGGATAATGAAAAACTGTTTTTT

D gene: TRBD2
V gene: TRBV7-9
clone size: NA
J gene: TRBJ2-5
CDR3 protein: CASSFRSGGILETQYF
CDR3 DNA: TGTGCCAGCAGCTTTAGGAGCGGGGGGATATTAGAGACCCAGTACTTC

D gene: TRBD1
V gene: TRBV7-9
clone size: NA
J gene: TRBJ2-7
CDR3 protein: CASSAQGMGYEQYF
CDR3 DNA: TGTGCCAGCAGTGCACAGGGGATGGGGTACGAGCAGTACTTC

D gene: TRBD1
V gene: TRBV7-8
clone size: NA
J gene: TRBJ1-2
CDR3 protein: CASSFSGTGKVPYGYTF
CDR3 DNA: TGTGCCAGCAGCTTTTCCGGGACAGGGAAGGTCCCTTATGGCTACACCTTC

D gene: TRBD1
V gene: TRBV6-1
clone size: few
J gene: TRBJ2-7
CDR3 protein: CASSASGQGMYEQYF
CDR3 DNA: TGTGCCAGCAGTGCATCGGGACAGGGGATGTACGAGCAGTACTTC

D gene: TRBD1
V gene: TRBV7-2
clone size: NA
J gene: TRBJ2-1
CDR3 protein: CASRPPRQGSYNEQFF
CDR3 DNA: TGTGCCAGCAGACCCCCCCGACAGGGATCCTACAATGAGCAGTTCTTC

D gene: TRBD1
V gene: TRBV5-6
clone size: NA
J gene: TRBJ2-1
CDR3 protein: CASSWGTGHVDEQFF
CDR3 DNA: TGTGCCAGCAGCTGGGGGACAGGGCATGTTGATGAGCAGTTCTTC

D gene: NA
V gene: TRBV5-1
clone size: NA
J gene: TRBJ1-2
CDR3 protein: CASSLGGSEGYTF
CDR3 DNA: TGCGCCAGCAGCTTGGGGGGGAGCGAGGGCTACACCTTC

D gene: NA
V gene: TRBV19
clone size: NA
J gene: TRBJ2-3
CDR3 protein: CASSLQTGTDTQYF
CDR3 DNA: TGTGCCAGTAGTCTCCAGACAGGCACAGATACGCAGTATTTT

D gene: TRBD1
V gene: TRBV7-6
clone size: NA
J gene: TRBJ1-2
CDR3 protein: CASSLVQGGGYTF
CDR3 DNA: TGTGCCAGCAGCTTAGTGCAGGGGGGAGGCTACACCTTC

D gene: NA
V gene: TRBV19
clone size: NA
J gene: TRBJ1-2
CDR3 protein: CASSIGPVNYGYTF
CDR3 DNA: TGTGCCAGTAGTATCGGACCGGTTAACTATGGCTACACCTTC

D gene: NA
V gene: TRBV11-2
clone size: NA
J gene: TRBJ1-1
CDR3 protein: CASSLNTQHIRGAFF
CDR3 DNA: TGTGCCAGCAGCTTAAATACCCAGCACATAAGGGGCGCTTTCTTT

D gene: NA
V gene: TRBV30
clone size: few
J gene: TRBJ1-1
CDR3 protein: CAWAFWEDTEAFF
CDR3 DNA: TGTGCCTGGGCCTTTTGGGAGGACACTGAAGCTTTCTTT

D gene: NA
V gene: TRBV18
clone size: NA
J gene: TRBJ1-6
CDR3 protein: CASSGVERSPLHF
CDR3 DNA: TGTGCCAGCTCAGGGGTTGAGAGGTCACCCCTCCACTTT

D gene: NA
V gene: TRBV4-2
clone size: NA
J gene: TRBJ2-7
CDR3 protein: CASSQDLHAAYEQYF
CDR3 DNA: TGTGCCAGCAGCCAAGATTTGCATGCCGCCTACGAGCAGTACTTC

D gene: NA
V gene: TRBV11-3
clone size: NA
J gene: TRBJ2-2
CDR3 protein: CASSFGETGELFF
CDR3 DNA: TGTGCCAGCAGCTTTGGCGAAACCGGGGAGCTGTTTTTT

D gene: TRBD2
V gene: TRBV29-1
clone size: NA
J gene: TRBJ2-2
CDR3 protein: CSVPGLAGGSSELFF
CDR3 DNA: TGCAGCGTGCCGGGACTAGCGGGGGGTAGTTCGGAGCTGTTTTTT

D gene: NA
V gene: TRBV5-8
clone size: NA
J gene: TRBJ1-4
CDR3 protein: CASSFFQLETNEKLFF
CDR3 DNA: TGTGCCAGCAGCTTTTTCCAACTAGAAACTAATGAAAAACTGTTTTTT

D gene: NA
V gene: TRBV6-1
clone size: NA
J gene: TRBJ1-2
CDR3 protein: CASSEGESYGYTF
CDR3 DNA: TGTGCCAGCAGTGAGGGCGAAAGCTATGGCTACACCTTC

D gene: NA
V gene: TRBV19
clone size: few
J gene: TRBJ2-5
CDR3 protein: CASSLAGTRIGETQYF
CDR3 DNA: TGTGCCAGTAGTTTGGCCGGGACACGGATAGGGGAGACCCAGTACTTC

D gene: TRBD2
V gene: TRBV9
clone size: NA
J gene: TRBJ2-3
CDR3 protein: CASSAGTSGGTQYF
CDR3 DNA: TGTGCCAGCAGCGCCGGGACTAGCGGGGGTACGCAGTATTTT

D gene: TRBD2
V gene: TRBV15
clone size: once
J gene: TRBJ2-5
CDR3 protein: CATSRLAGGLETQYF
CDR3 DNA: TGTGCCACCAGCAGACTAGCGGGGGGTCTTGAGACCCAGTACTTC

D gene: NA
V gene: TRBV7-9
clone size: few
J gene: TRBJ2-2
CDR3 protein: CASSFEAISNTGELFF
CDR3 DNA: TGTGCCAGCAGCTTTGAGGCCATATCAAACACCGGGGAGCTGTTTTTT

D gene: NA
V gene: TRBV2
clone size: NA
J gene: TRBJ1-5
CDR3 protein: CASSLGLDNQPQHF
CDR3 DNA: TGTGCCAGCAGCCTCGGGCTCGACAATCAGCCCCAGCATTTT

D gene: TRBD1
V gene: TRBV6-6
clone size: NA
J gene: TRBJ2-7
CDR3 protein: CASRNGQGRSYEQYF
CDR3 DNA: TGTGCCAGCAGAAACGGACAGGGGAGGTCCTACGAGCAGTACTTC

D gene: NA
V gene: TRBV5-6
clone size: NA
J gene: TRBJ2-5
CDR3 protein: CASSPTNVGEQYF
CDR3 DNA: TGTGCCAGCAGCCCAACGAACGTTGGGGAGCAGTACTTC

D gene: TRBD1
V gene: TRBV2
clone size: NA
J gene: TRBJ1-1
CDR3 protein: CASSQTGGANRANTEAFF
CDR3 DNA: TGTGCCAGCAGTCAGACAGGGGGAGCAAATAGGGCGAACACTGAAGCTTTCTTT